These 2 T cell receptor beta chains originate from one sample sequenced in a study of blood T cell repertoires in COVID-19. Sequencing was performed with immunoSEQ multiplex PCR; in TCRdb, only in-frame clones are kept and a portion is missing. The sample holds approximately 150,000 clones, 70% to 90% seen once. The sequenced sample was peripheral blood. Receptors originate from a woman between 50 and 59 years old with acute or convalescent COVID-19.

This clone has a handful of counts. The same CDR3 arises from other DNA sequences in this sample as well. V usage is TRBV5-1 and J usage is TRBJ2-2; a possible D gene is TRBD1 (5 bases). Germline-derived CDR1 and CDR2 are SGHRS and YFSETQ. This CDR3 has 14 amino acids. Trimming removed 3 bases at V and 1 base at J, with 7 bases between. CDR3 bases: TGCGCCAGCAGCTCCACAGGGAACACCGGGGAGCTGTTTTTT. The encoded protein is CASSSTGNTGELFF.

Concerning this clone: Other DNA sequences of this sample code for an identical CDR3. The chain links TRBV9 to TRBJ1-3, with 11 bases lining up with TRBD1. The trim removed 2 bases at V and 4 bases at J, leaving 5 bases unmatched. Germline loops: CDR1 SGDLS, CDR2 YYNGEE. The CDR3 is made up of 16 amino acids. CDR3 sequence: CASSVGQGAPGNTIYF. The CDR3 DNA reads as TGTGCCAGCAGCGTCGGACAGGGGGCGCCAGGAAACACCATATATTTT. The variable domain in full, completed from reference TRBV9 and TRBJ1-3, reads DSGVTQTPKHLITATGQRVTLRCSPRSGDLSVYWYQQSLDQGLQFLIQYYNGEERAKGNILERFSAQQFPDLHSELNLSSLELGDSALYFCASSVGQGAPGNTIYFGEGSWLTVV.